This T cell receptor beta chain comes out of a study of blood T cell repertoires in COVID-19. Study details: Acute-phase and convalescent COVID-19 samples originated in the United States, Italy and Spain. Nucleic acid was either cDNA or gDNA, and it came from T cells, B-cell-depleted T cells, or PBMCs.

Authors' processing steps: Estimation of nucleated cell counts relied on the amplification of reference gene primers. Assay: immunoSEQ multiplex PCR; the TCRdb copy retains only in-frame clones and omits some. D and trimming were read from the DNA, whereas the V and J calls and clone size are those reported in that table. The repertoire has around 180,000 clones, approximately 86% of them found once; the top ten carry 2.1%. This CDR3 contains 11 residues. Looked up from germline, CDR1 is SQVTM and CDR2 is ANQGSEA. The sample comprised peripheral blood. V and J are TRBV29-1 and TRBJ2-1; maybe TRBD1 (5 bases). The source of this sequence is a man in his 70s with active or convalescent COVID-19. In nucleotides, the CDR3 is TGCACAGGCCAGGGAAACAATGAGCAGTTCTTC. It specifies CTGQGNNEQFF.